Listed below are T cell receptor beta chains from one sample, sequenced in a study of shared clonotypes between healthy human individuals. The assay was immunoSEQ multiplex PCR, and TCRdb's table has in-frame clones only and misses some. Here the sample spans about 120,000 clones, about 70% being singletons. Sequencing used memory CD8+ T cells sorted from blood. Source of these receptors: a woman in her 30s in good health. The CDR3 runs from the conserved cysteine through the conserved F or W. A D gene is named only where the DNA matches it firmly. Expanded clones are given a class, and other clones once, few, many or no size at all.

few	TRBV25-1	-	TRBJ1-3	TGTGCCAGCGGAGGGGAAGCCTCTGGAAACACCATATATTTT	CASGGEASGNTIYF
-	TRBV25-1	-	TRBJ2-7	TGTGCCAGCAGTGAATCCAAGGGAACCTACGAGCAGTACTTC	CASSESKGTYEQYF
once	TRBV20-1	-	TRBJ2-1	TGCAGTGCGGGACTCGGTAATGAGCAGTTCTTC	CSAGLGNEQFF
-	TRBV2	-	TRBJ1-1	TGTGCCAGCAGTGAAGCCCAAATTAACACGGCTTTCTTT	CASSEAQINTAFF
-	TRBV14	-	TRBJ1-1	TGTGCCAGCAGCCAAATGGGGGCGCTGAACACTGAAGCTTTCTTT	CASSQMGALNTEAFF
-	TRBV10-3	-	TRBJ2-3	TGTGCCACCAGACAGAATACAGATACGCAGTATTTT	CATRQNTDTQYF
-	TRBV27	TRBD2	TRBJ2-5	TGTGCCAGCAGTAGACTAGCGGGAGCAGAGACCCAGTACTTC	CASSRLAGAETQYF
-	TRBV7-9	TRBD2	TRBJ2-1	TGTGCCAGCAGCCCTTCAACTAGCGGGAGCGCTAGGGATGAGCAGTTCTTC	CASSPSTSGSARDEQFF
many	TRBV11-3	-	TRBJ2-7	TGTGCCAGCAGCCACTATGACTGGAGTAGCGGATACGAGCAGTACTTC	CASSHYDWSSGYEQYF
few	TRBV2	-	TRBJ2-2	TGTGCCAGCAGCGATAATACCACCCCCCGCACCGGGGAGCTGTTTTTT	CASSDNTTPRTGELFF
-	TRBV27	TRBD2	TRBJ2-5	TGTGCCAGCAGTCCAAACCGCGGGACTAGCGGCAAAGAGACCCAGTACTTC	CASSPNRGTSGKETQYF
-	TRBV7-2	TRBD2	TRBJ2-1	TGTGCCAGCAGCCCTGGGACTAGCGGGACCTCCCGCGGTGAGCAGTTCTTC	CASSPGTSGTSRGEQFF
-	TRBV5-1	TRBD2	TRBJ2-3	TGCGCCAGCAGCTTGCATCTGAGCGGGAGAACCGTCACAGATACGCAGTATTTT	CASSLHLSGRTVTDTQYF
-	TRBV27	TRBD2	TRBJ2-5	TGTGCCAGCAGTTCCGGACTAGCGGGAGCGTTAGGGACCCAGTACTTC	CASSSGLAGALGTQYF
-	TRBV11-2	-	TRBJ2-7	TGTGCCAGCAGCCAAGGCCCGACGACTTACGAGCAGTACTTC	CASSQGPTTYEQYF
-	TRBV10-1	-	TRBJ2-1	TGCGCCAGCAGTGAGTCGATACGCGTGAGCTCCTACAATGAGCAGTTCTTC	CASSESIRVSSYNEQFF
-	TRBV6-1	-	TRBJ2-6	TGTGCCAGCAGTGAAGGCGAGTGGAACTCTGGGGCCAACGTCCTGACTTTC	CASSEGEWNSGANVLTF
-	TRBV7-2	-	TRBJ2-3	TGTGCCAGCAGCTCCCGGCCCACCGACGCAGATACGCAGTATTTT	CASSSRPTDADTQYF
-	TRBV6-4	-	TRBJ2-2	TGTGCCAGCAGTGAAGGCAACACCGGGGAGCTGTTTTTT	CASSEGNTGELFF
-	TRBV2	-	TRBJ2-5	TGTGCCAGCATGGCGACAGCCAGGGAGACCCAGTACTTC	CASMATARETQYF
-	TRBV27	-	TRBJ2-7	TGTGCCAGCATGGAGAGGGGCTACGAGCAGTACTTC	CASMERGYEQYF
few	TRBV29-1	-	TRBJ2-7	TGCAGCGTTGAAGAAGGTAGCTGGGGTATGGTCTACGAGCAGTACTTC	CSVEEGSWGMVYEQYF
-	TRBV9	TRBD1	TRBJ1-2	TGTGCCAGCAGCCCACTCAGGGGGGCGAGTCCTGGCTACACCTTC	CASSPLRGASPGYTF
-	TRBV25-1	-	TRBJ2-5	TGTGCCAGCGGCAGGGGACAAGAGACCCAGTACTTC	CASGRGQETQYF
-	TRBV27	-	TRBJ1-2	TGTGCCAGCAGTTTGACAGCCTATTCTAACTATGGCTACACCTTC	CASSLTAYSNYGYTF
many	TRBV27	-	TRBJ2-7	TGTGCCAGCAGTTTAGACGGCCGAGGGGACGAGCAGTACTTC	CASSLDGRGDEQYF
-	TRBV18	TRBD1	TRBJ2-5	TGTGCCAGCTCGCTACAGGGGTGGTTGATGGAGACCCAGTACTTC	CASSLQGWLMETQYF
-	TRBV21-1	-	TRBJ2-4	TGTGCCAGCAGCAAATGTAACAGAGAAAACATTCAGTACTTC	CASSKCNRENIQYF
-	TRBV11-1	-	TRBJ1-2	TGTGCCAGCAGCCCTTCAATTTTCTCCGAGACGCATGGCTACACCTTC	CASSPSIFSETHGYTF
-	TRBV6-6	TRBD2	TRBJ2-2	TGTGCCAGCAGCGGGGGAGGGACCGGGGAGCTGTTTTTT	CASSGGGTGELFF
-	TRBV27	TRBD2	TRBJ2-3	TGTGCCAGCAGTAACACGGGACTAGCGGGGCCCACAGATACGCAGTATTTT	CASSNTGLAGPTDTQYF
-	TRBV9	-	TRBJ1-2	TGTGCCAGCAGCGTATCTCTTTTATGGGGGACCTATGGCTACACCTTC	CASSVSLLWGTYGYTF
-	TRBV19	TRBD1	TRBJ1-5	TGTGCCAGTAACCCAGGGGGCTCTAAAATGTCCCAGCATTTT	CASNPGGSKMSQHF
-	TRBV5-1	TRBD1	TRBJ2-1	TGCGCCAGCAGCTTCGGGACAGCCCACAATGAGCAGTTCTTC	CASSFGTAHNEQFF
few	TRBV6-6	-	TRBJ2-7	TGTGCCAGCAGTTATCTTCTCCGATACGAGCAGTACTTC	CASSYLLRYEQYF
-	TRBV28	TRBD1	TRBJ1-5	TGTGCCAGCAGTCACCCGGACAGGGTAAAGAACCTTAGCAATCAGCCCCAGCATTTT	CASSHPDRVKNLSNQPQHF
-	TRBV11-2	-	TRBJ2-7	TGTGCCAGCAGCTTAGACGCCGGCTCCTACGAGCAGTACTTC	CASSLDAGSYEQYF
-	TRBV4-1	-	TRBJ2-1	TGCGCCAGCAGCCATCCACTCACCAGTGTTGAGCAGTTCTTC	CASSHPLTSVEQFF
-	TRBV28	TRBD2	TRBJ2-3	TGTGCCAGCAGTTTATCAGGGGGACTAGCGGGAGTGCACACAGATACGCAGTATTTT	CASSLSGGLAGVHTDTQYF
-	TRBV11-2	TRBD2	TRBJ2-5	TGTGCCAGCAGTCCAGGACTAGCGGGAAGGCAGTACTTCCAAGAGACCCAGTACTTC	CASSPGLAGRQYFQETQYF
-	TRBV10-2	-	TRBJ1-5	TGCGCCAGCAGTGAAGGGCGCCGAAGTCAGCCCCAGCATTTT	CASSEGRRSQPQHF
-	TRBV19	-	TRBJ2-7	TGTGCCAGTAGTAGGAGGCACTGGGACACTCCTCCCGGCGAGCAGTACTTC	CASSRRHWDTPPGEQYF
once	TRBV6-1	-	TRBJ2-7	TGTGCCAGCACCCTGCTGAAGGGACTTGAGGAGCAGTACTTC	CASTLLKGLEEQYF
-	TRBV7-8	-	TRBJ2-2	TGTGCCAGCAGCTTAATAGTATCCGGACCCGGGGAGCTGTTTTTT	CASSLIVSGPGELFF
-	TRBV14	-	TRBJ2-5	TGTGCCAGCAGCCAAGATCGACTTTTTGAGACCCAGTACTTC	CASSQDRLFETQYF